These T cell receptor beta chains were read from a single sample in a study of human T cells and chemical hapten exposure. From the RACE reads, TCRdb called clonotypes with MiXCR, one entry per CDR3 protein. The sample consists of roughly 100,000 distinct CDR3 sequences, 8% to 10% of them appearing once. Sequencing was performed on whole blood, taken in connection with sensitization to the hapten diphenylcyclopropenone (DPC). These receptors were taken from a woman between 40 and 50 years old with alopecia areata. Some clones in this sample may be carry-over from other donors' samples. Both conserved end residues are part of each CDR3. A D gene is named only where the DNA matches it firmly. Expanded clones get a size class; other rows say once, few or many, or leave the size out.

TRBD2	many	TRBV12-3/TRBV12-4	TRBJ2-2	CASNPSGVNTGELFF	TGTGCCAGCAACCCTAGCGGGGTCAACACCGGGGAGCTGTTTTTT
NA	many	TRBV18	TRBJ2-3	CASSQGTQDTQYF	TGTGCCAGCTCTCAGGGGACCCAAGATACGCAGTATTTT
TRBD1	NA	TRBV7-6	TRBJ1-5	CASSLGRGPGQPQHF	TGTGCCAGCAGCTTAGGCAGGGGGCCCGGTCAGCCCCAGCATTTT
NA	many	TRBV24-1	TRBJ2-7	CATSDSSGGAEEQYF	TGTGCCACCAGTGATTCGAGTGGGGGGGCCGAAGAGCAGTACTTC
TRBD1	NA	TRBV18	TRBJ1-2	CASSLDRAQINYGYTF	TGTGCCAGCTCACTCGACAGGGCCCAGATTAACTATGGCTACACCTTC
NA	many	TRBV6-2/TRBV6-3	TRBJ2-7	CASSRAAGLWAYEQYF	TGTGCCAGCAGTCGAGCCGCGGGGTTGTGGGCCTACGAGCAGTACTTC
TRBD1	many	TRBV12-3/TRBV12-4	TRBJ1-6	CASSLVSGTGVANSPLHF	TGTGCCAGCAGTTTAGTTTCCGGGACAGGGGTCGCTAATTCACCCCTCCACTTT
TRBD1	few	TRBV29-1	TRBJ1-1	CSVGSTGQMNTEAFF	TGCAGCGTTGGATCCACGGGACAGATGAACACTGAAGCTTTCTTT
NA	many	TRBV7-8	TRBJ2-1	CASSSVVVSSYNEQFF	TGTGCCAGCAGCTCCGTGGTAGTGAGCTCCTACAATGAGCAGTTCTTC
NA	NA	TRBV12-2	TRBJ2-7	CAPRDAEQYF	TGTGCCCCGAGAGACGCCGAGCAGTACTTC
TRBD2	NA	TRBV6-5	TRBJ2-7	CASSRKRGSYEQYF	TGTGCCAGCAGCCGCAAGCGGGGCTCCTACGAGCAGTACTTC
NA	NA	TRBV5-6	TRBJ2-3	CASSFAVTGTDTQYF	TGTGCCAGCAGCTTCGCAGTCACAGGGACAGATACGCAGTATTTT
NA	NA	TRBV7-8	TRBJ2-3	CASSLRGGNAGDTQYF	TGTGCCAGCAGCTTAAGGGGGGGAAATGCCGGAGATACGCAGTATTTT
NA	NA	TRBV7-9	TRBJ2-5	CASSPAEETPYF	TGTGCCAGCAGCCCAGCCGAAGAGACCCCGTACTTC
NA	NA	TRBV10-3	TRBJ2-7	CAISEHRYGYEQYF	TGTGCCATCAGTGAGCATCGGTACGGCTACGAGCAGTACTTC
TRBD1	few	TRBV7-2	TRBJ2-2	CASSLGQGLRELFF	TGTGCCAGCAGCTTAGGACAGGGTCTCAGGGAGCTGTTTTTT
TRBD1	few	TRBV7-2	TRBJ2-1	CASSSPDRGPRDEQFF	TGTGCCAGCAGCTCACCCGACAGGGGACCACGGGATGAGCAGTTCTTC
NA	NA	TRBV3-1	TRBJ2-3	CASRSAGTDTQYF	TGTGCCAGCAGATCAGCGGGCACAGATACGCAGTATTTT
NA	NA	TRBV20-1	TRBJ2-3	CSASPVGLDTQYF	TGCAGTGCTAGTCCAGTGGGGTTAGATACGCAGTATTTT
NA	NA	TRBV7-2	TRBJ2-7	CASSLPGQSSLF	TGTGCCAGCAGCTTACCTGGACAGAGCTCTCTATTC
NA	NA	TRBV6-5	TRBJ2-5	CASSSSGTQYF	TGTGCCAGCAGTTCGTCCGGGACCCAGTACTTC
NA	NA	TRBV19	TRBJ2-6	CASSRVDSGANVLTF	TGTGCCAGTAGTAGGGTAGACTCTGGGGCCAACGTCCTGACTTTC
NA	NA	TRBV20-1	TRBJ1-2	CSAGGNYGYTF	TGCAGTGCAGGCGGGAACTATGGCTACACCTTC
NA	many	TRBV6-6	TRBJ2-7	CATTAASSYEQYF	TGTGCCACCACGGCGGCAAGCTCCTACGAGCAGTACTTC
NA	many	TRBV10-3	TRBJ1-1	CAMGMTGTEAFF	TGTGCCATGGGGATGACCGGAACTGAAGCTTTCTTT
TRBD1	many	TRBV25-1	TRBJ2-1	CASSEGRQGVEEQFF	TGTGCCAGCAGTGAAGGCCGACAGGGGGTAGAGGAGCAGTTCTTC
NA	many	TRBV20-1	TRBJ2-7	CSASHSTYEQYF	TGCAGTGCTAGTCACAGCACCTACGAGCAGTACTTC
NA	NA	TRBV11-1	TRBJ1-2	CASSRGSEGYTF	TGTGCCAGCAGCCGGGGAAGTGAAGGCTACACCTTC
NA	few	TRBV12-3/TRBV12-4	TRBJ2-2	CASSPTVRTQNTGELFF	TGTGCCAGCAGTCCCACGGTGCGAACACAGAACACCGGGGAGCTGTTTTTT
NA	NA	TRBV4-1	TRBJ2-7	CASSQGLGSWPYEQYF	TGCGCCAGCAGCCAAGGATTGGGGAGCTGGCCCTACGAGCAGTACTTC
TRBD2	few	TRBV7-3	TRBJ2-3	CASSQSGGAPDTQYF	TGTGCCAGCAGCCAAAGCGGGGGGGCTCCAGATACGCAGTATTTT
NA	many	TRBV10-3	TRBJ1-1	CAISEFPGADTEAFF	TGTGCCATCAGTGAGTTCCCAGGGGCTGACACTGAAGCTTTCTTT
NA	many	TRBV19	TRBJ2-7	CASRPDSPFSCEQYF	TGTGCCAGTAGACCGGACAGTCCCTTCTCCTGCGAGCAGTACTTC
NA	many	TRBV5-6	TRBJ1-6	CASSFKGLNSPLHF	TGTGCCAGCAGCTTCAAAGGGTTGAATTCACCCCTCCACTTT
TRBD1	many	TRBV7-7	TRBJ2-1	CASSLDRGGEQFF	TGTGCTAGCAGCTTGGACAGGGGGGGTGAGCAGTTCTTC
NA	many	TRBV9	TRBJ2-5	CASSVGSPETQYF	TGTGCCAGCAGCGTCGGTAGCCCGGAGACCCAGTACTTC
NA	few	TRBV14	TRBJ1-5	CASSQMGGQPQHF	TGTGCCAGCAGCCAAATGGGGGGGCAGCCCCAGCATTTT
NA	many	TRBV7-6	TRBJ2-3	CASQGQNTDTQYF	TGTGCCAGCCAAGGACAGAACACAGATACGCAGTATTTT
NA	many	TRBV2	TRBJ1-5	CASRGGSNQPQHF	TGTGCCAGCAGAGGAGGTAGCAATCAGCCCCAGCATTTT
NA	many	TRBV6-1	TRBJ1-1	CASNFGPVNTEAFF	TGTGCCAGCAACTTTGGACCGGTGAACACTGAAGCTTTCTTT
NA	many	TRBV10-3	TRBJ2-2	CANQGSPNTGELFF	TGTGCCAATCAGGGCTCACCAAACACCGGGGAGCTGTTTTTT
NA	NA	TRBV7-6	TRBJ2-5	CASSFTVSQETQYF	TGTGCCAGCAGCTTTACGGTGAGCCAAGAGACCCAGTACTTC
TRBD1	few	TRBV2	TRBJ1-2	CASSEQGATAYGYTF	TGTGCCAGCAGCGAACAGGGGGCGACCGCCTATGGCTACACCTTC
TRBD1	many	TRBV7-9	TRBJ1-4	CASSPTGVNEKLFF	TGTGCCAGCAGCCCTACAGGGGTTAATGAAAAACTGTTTTTT
NA	few	TRBV4-3	TRBJ1-2	CASSQETAYPSANYGYTF	TGCGCCAGCAGCCAAGAAACGGCATACCCCTCCGCTAACTATGGCTACACCTTC
NA	NA	TRBV12-3/TRBV12-4	TRBJ1-6	CASSPGGAPLHF	TGTGCCAGCAGTCCGGGGGGGGCTCCCCTCCACTTT
NA	few	TRBV6-6	TRBJ2-3	CASRRRGELSTDTQYF	TGTGCCAGCAGGCGCCGAGGTGAGCTCAGCACAGATACGCAGTATTTT
NA	few	TRBV7-9	TRBJ1-2	CASSQKWEDGYTF	TGTGCCAGCAGCCAGAAATGGGAGGATGGCTACACCTTC
NA	NA	TRBV4-2	TRBJ2-4	CASSQVHQGGTKNIQYF	TGTGCCAGCAGCCAAGTTCACCAAGGGGGGACCAAAAACATTCAGTACTTC
NA	few	TRBV29-1	TRBJ1-3	CSVESGLGNTIYF	TGCAGCGTTGAGTCAGGGCTCGGAAACACCATATATTTT
TRBD2	many	TRBV15	TRBJ2-1	CATSRDGGGEQFF	TGTGCCACCAGCAGAGATGGGGGGGGTGAGCAGTTCTTC
TRBD2	few	TRBV7-8	TRBJ2-7	CASSLGLAGGLGYEQYF	TGTGCCAGCAGCTTAGGCTTAGCGGGGGGGCTCGGATACGAGCAGTACTTC
NA	NA	TRBV20-1	TRBJ1-6	CSAREGSYNSPLRF	TGCAGTGCTAGAGAGGGCTCCTATAATTCACCCCTCCGCTTT
NA	NA	TRBV27	TRBJ2-6	CASSPGRGSGANVLTF	TGTGCCAGCAGTCCCGGACGGGGCTCTGGGGCCAACGTCCTGACTTTC
NA	many	TRBV27	TRBJ1-4	CASRTGSWGEKLFF	TGTGCCAGCAGAACCGGATCCTGGGGGGAAAAACTGTTTTTT
NA	NA	TRBV10-3	TRBJ2-1	CAIRTGPDNEQFF	TGTGCCATCAGAACCGGACCCGACAATGAGCAGTTCTTC
NA	NA	TRBV30	TRBJ2-3	CAWSPGTDTQYF	TGTGCCTGGAGTCCCGGCACAGATACGCAGTATTTT
NA	NA	TRBV18	TRBJ1-3	CASSPSGGMTGNTIYF	TGTGCCAGCTCACCTTCTGGGGGGATGACTGGAAACACCATATATTTT
NA	few	TRBV4-1	TRBJ2-2	CASSRESLRGELFF	TGCGCCAGCAGCCGAGAGTCTCTACGGGGGGAGCTGTTTTTT